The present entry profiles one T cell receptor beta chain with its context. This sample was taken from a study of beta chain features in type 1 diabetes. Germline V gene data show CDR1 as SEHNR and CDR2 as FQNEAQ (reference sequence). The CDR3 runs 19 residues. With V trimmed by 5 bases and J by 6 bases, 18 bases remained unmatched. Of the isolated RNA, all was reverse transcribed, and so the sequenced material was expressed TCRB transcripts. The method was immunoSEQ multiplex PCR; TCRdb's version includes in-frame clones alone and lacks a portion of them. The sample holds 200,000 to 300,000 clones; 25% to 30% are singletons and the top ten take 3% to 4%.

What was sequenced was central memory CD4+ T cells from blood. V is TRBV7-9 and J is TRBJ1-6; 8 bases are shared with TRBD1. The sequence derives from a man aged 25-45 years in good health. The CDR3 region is CASSPSRSGTGIGNSPLHF. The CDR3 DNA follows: TGTGCCAGCAGCCCCTCGAGGAGCGGGACAGGAATTGGTAATTCACCCCTCCACTTT.